These T cell receptor beta chains were read from a single sample in a study of identical twins. MiXCR was run by TCRdb on the 5' RACE reads, yielding one entry per CDR3 protein. This sample carries nearly 900,000 distinct CDR3 sequences, about 12% of them seen once, and the ten largest clones take roughly 1.6%. The data also belong to a second study, concerning yellow fever vaccine responses in identical twins.

The sequenced sample was PBMCs. The receptors here all came from a woman aged 18-29 years in good health. CDR3s include the opening cysteine and the closing phenylalanine or tryptophan. Clone size is stated in some rows and not others, as once, few, many or a class when expanded.

clone_size	v_call	j_call	cdr3_aa
.	TRBV20-1	TRBJ1-6	CSAAASSSYNSPLHF
.	TRBV15	TRBJ1-1	CATGGVGTEAFF
few	TRBV10-3	TRBJ2-2	CAISGLADTNTGELFF
many	TRBV20-1	TRBJ1-5	CSARDYGASLGPNSNQPQHF
.	TRBV6-1	TRBJ1-2	CASSEGNPGQGLMNGYTF
few	TRBV6-5	TRBJ2-1	CASSYSDSGDEQFF
few	TRBV5-6	TRBJ1-6	CASTGQVRSPLHF
few	TRBV4-1	TRBJ1-2	CASSQDRQGENLYDGYTF
.	TRBV5-6	TRBJ2-5	CASSLGTPSQETQYF
few	TRBV10-3	TRBJ2-1	CAIRSINEQFF
.	TRBV5-1	TRBJ1-1	CASSLATTGRGGTEAFF
few	TRBV20-1	TRBJ2-3	CSARDFMERTDTQYF
few	TRBV12-3/TRBV12-4	TRBJ2-1	CASSFSREGRNEQFF
.	TRBV20-1	TRBJ2-1	CSARDYRSYNEQFF
many	TRBV28	TRBJ2-1	CASSLTLASNEQFF
many	TRBV5-1	TRBJ2-2	CASSFTGYTGELFF
.	TRBV7-7	TRBJ2-3	CASSPGQGVTTDTQYF
.	TRBV20-1	TRBJ1-1	CSARGDRGSMNTEAFF
many	TRBV12-3/TRBV12-4	TRBJ2-2	CASKRDPNTGELFF
many	TRBV29-1	TRBJ2-1	CSVERGRADSFNEQFF
few	TRBV4-1	TRBJ2-3	CASSQLAGAPDTQYF
few	TRBV20-1	TRBJ2-1	CSAPRALAGEGEQFF